This TCR beta chain was profiled in a study of blood T cell repertoires in COVID-19. Overall study context: T cells, B-cell-depleted T cells, or PBMCs provided the cDNA or gDNA that served as material.

This CDR3 region has 16 residues. Only in-frame clones appear in the TCRdb table, and some are missing; sequencing was by immunoSEQ multiplex PCR. The sample has 60,000 to 75,000 clones; about 78% are singletons. The TCR sequence derives from a woman aged 80 or older with acute or convalescent COVID-19. The sequenced sample was peripheral blood. V usage is TRBV21-1 and J usage is TRBJ2-3; the listed D gene, TRBD1, was not tested against the DNA. TRBV21-1 is shown as a pseudogene. In DNA, the CDR3 is TGTGCCAGCAGCAAACCCCGGACAGGGGGACGATCTACGCAGTATTTT. Translation: CASSKPRTGGRSTQYF.